These 23 T cell receptor beta chains were all obtained from the same sample, sequenced in a study of T-cell memory formation after mild COVID-19. TCRdb used MiXCR to reprocess the 5' RACE reads, holding one entry per CDR3 protein. The table records some 300,000 distinct CDR3 sequences, roughly 19% of them present only once. Source material: PBMCs or a T cell subset sorted from them (not recorded which). Receptor source: a young man who had mild COVID-19 (a few samples of this study predate the infection). Cell type and time point are not known.

The J gene is TRBJ2-7, the V gene TRBV29-1, with D possibly TRBD2 on 5 matching bases. The CDR3 contains 13 residues. Trimming left V 5 bases short and J 7 bases short, with 18 bases between. Germline lookup yields CDR1 SQVTM and CDR2 ANQGSEA. The DNA of the CDR3 is TGCAGCGTTTCCCGGGTCCTTACGGGGGAGCAGTACTTC. It is translated as CSVSRVLTGEQYF.

This sequence joins TRBV12-3 or TRBV12-4 and TRBJ2-1, with 12 bases identical to TRBD2. V shed 5 bases and J 7 bases; nucleotides not matched to a gene: 12. CDR3 length: 17 residues. The CDR3 sequence: CASSPGLTSGGVNEQFF. As DNA, the CDR3 is TGTGCCAGCAGTCCCGGCCTGACTAGCGGGGGTGTTAATGAGCAGTTCTTC.

This clonotype came up many times. The rearrangement uses TRBV19 and TRBJ1-2; D remains ambiguous. The V and J ends lost 7 bases and 0 bases respectively, with 15 bases between them. From germline, CDR1 is LNHDA and CDR2 SQIVND (reference sequence). The CDR3 sequence is 15 residues long. CDR3 protein: CASTGRQDTNYGYTF. The CDR3 nucleotides read TGTGCCAGTACCGGGCGACAAGACACTAACTATGGCTACACCTTC. The whole variable domain, filled in from reference TRBV19 and TRBJ1-2, reads DGGITQSPKYLFRKEGQNVTLSCEQNLNHDAMYWYRQDPGQGLRLIYYSQIVNDFQKGDIAEGYSVSREKKESFPLTVTSAQKNPTAFYLCASTGRQDTNYGYTFGSGTRLTVV.

This clonotype was counted a few times. The chain combines TRBV5-1 with TRBJ1-5; 9 positions match TRBD1. The CDR3 is 18 amino acids. Germline CDR1 SGHRS, CDR2 YFSETQ. V was clipped by 5 bases and J by 0 bases; unmatched bases: 12. The CDR3 nucleotides read TGCGCCAGCAGTCCCAGGGGACAGGGTGAGGATAGCAATCAGCCCCAGCATTTT. Translation gives CASSPRGQGEDSNQPQHF.

The V gene is TRBV6-2 or TRBV6-3, the J gene TRBJ2-7; TRBD2 might be the D (6 bases). V was shortened by 7 bases and J by 1 base, with 11 bases between the two germline ends. This CDR3 region has 13 residues. Germline lookup yields CDR1 MNHEY and CDR2 SVGEGT. The CDR3 loop is CASTPAGSYEQYV. The CDR3 DNA follows: TGTGCCAGCACTCCGGCGGGGTCCTACGAGCAGTACGTC.

This chain connects TRBV5-5 to TRBJ2-3; 12 nucleotides match TRBD2. Germline CDR1 and CDR2: SGHKS and YYEKEE (reference sequence). The CDR3 runs to 15 residues. V lost 4 bases to trimming and J lost 5 bases; unmatched junction nucleotides: 5. The CDR3 loop reads CASSTLAGGQDTQYF. CDR3 coding DNA: TGTGCCAGCAGCACCCTAGCGGGGGGGCAAGATACGCAGTATTTT. Full variable domain (missing parts from reference TRBV5-5 and TRBJ2-3): DAGVTQSPTHLIKTRGQQVTLRCSPISGHKSVSWYQQVLGQGPQFIFQYYEKEERGRGNFPDRFSARQFPNYSSELNVNALLLGDSALYLCASSTLAGGQDTQYFGPGTRLTVL.

The V and J genes are TRBV12-3 or TRBV12-4 and TRBJ1-1, with D uncertain. This CDR3 is built from 12 residues. Trimming removed 6 bases from V and 3 bases from J, with 8 bases in between. CDR3 nucleotides: TGTGCCAGCAGAACCTCTTACACTGAAGCTTTCTTT. Encoded protein: CASRTSYTEAFF.

The rearrangement links TRBV29-1 to TRBJ2-7; D is possibly TRBD1 (5 bases). This CDR3 has 12 amino acids. The germline V gene has CDR1 SQVTM and CDR2 ANQGSEA. V dropped 5 bases and J dropped 7 bases, with 15 bases sitting between them. CDR3 nucleotides: TGCAGCGTTTTTAGGCAGGGCACTGAGCAGTACTTC. As protein: CSVFRQGTEQYF.

This clonotype was detected a few times. V and J are TRBV28 and TRBJ2-3; the D gene could be TRBD1 or TRBD2 (6 bases each). Germline CDR1 MDHEN, CDR2 SYDVKM. Trimming removed 5 bases at V and 1 base at J, with 16 bases between. The CDR3 has 16 residues. The CDR3 protein is CASSQNRGPGTDTQYF. CDR3 DNA: TGTGCCAGCAGTCAGAATCGGGGGCCAGGCACAGATACGCAGTATTTT.

In its sample, this clonotype was seen a few times. V gene TRBV2 combines with J gene TRBJ2-5; tentatively, D is TRBD2 (5 bases). Trimming removed 8 bases from V and 6 bases from J, with 10 bases in between. Looked up from germline, CDR1 is SNHLY and CDR2 is FYNNEI. The CDR3 extends over 11 amino acids. CDR3 in DNA: TGTGCCAGCGCGGGCATAAAGACCCAGTACTTC. The encoded protein is CASAGIKTQYF.

This clonotype occurred a few times. The chain uses TRBV20-1 and TRBJ2-2, with D possibly being TRBD1 or TRBD2 (6 bases each). Germline assignment: CDR1 DFQATT and CDR2 SNEGSKA (reference sequence). The length of the CDR3 is 15 residues. V lost 0 bases, J lost 3 bases, and 11 bases lay in between. Here the CDR3 DNA reads TGCAGTGCTAGAGATCCAAGGGGGGACACCGGGGAGCTGTTTTTT. This translates into CSARDPRGDTGELFF.

This clonotype was detected only a few times. The CDR3 DNA is TGTGCCAGCAGTGAACCGAACAGGGGCAGTATCACTGAAGCTTTCTTT. This sequence encodes CASSEPNRGSITEAFF. V gene TRBV6-1 combines with J gene TRBJ1-1; 7 nucleotides align to TRBD1. Germline-derived CDR1 and CDR2 are MNHNS and SASEGT. Trimming took 2 bases from V and 4 from J; bases not matched to a gene: 10. The CDR3 length is 16 residues.

This clonotype was counted a few times. The chain uses TRBV6-2 or TRBV6-3 and TRBJ2-5, with 8 bases identical to TRBD1. Germline V lookup: CDR1 MNHEY, CDR2 SVGEGT. The V gene end was trimmed by 2 bases and the J gene end by 5 bases; junction bases not matched to a gene: 13. This CDR3 has 17 amino acids. The CDR3 sequence: CASSYLPRTGPMETQYF. In DNA, the CDR3 is TGTGCCAGCAGTTACCTTCCCAGGACAGGGCCTATGGAGACCCAGTACTTC.

This chain uses TRBV5-1 with TRBJ2-5; D call uncertain. The CDR3 loop spans 12 amino acids. V lost 7 bases and J 1 base, leaving 8 bases between the germline ends. CDR1 and CDR2 from the germline V gene are SGHRS and YFSETQ. The CDR3: CASRERQETQYF. For the CDR3, the DNA is TGCGCCAGCCGAGAGCGCCAAGAGACCCAGTACTTC.

The J gene is TRBJ2-3, the V gene TRBV6-5, with unresolved D. Trimming took off 2 bases at V and 2 bases at J, with 5 bases between the two ends. The CDR3 has 13 amino acids. Germline loops: CDR1 MNHEY, CDR2 SVGAGI. The chain's CDR3 is CASSYDNTDTQYF. The CDR3 coding sequence is TGTGCCAGCAGTTACGATAACACAGATACGCAGTATTTT.

The rearrangement joins TRBV4-1 to TRBJ2-2; D may be TRBD2 (5 bases). From germline, CDR1 is MGHRA and CDR2 YSYEKL. Trimming shortened V by 2 bases and J by 1 base, and 11 bases separated the two germline ends. CDR3 size: 16 residues. The CDR3 sequence: CASSQTGSGNTGELFF. CDR3 bases: TGCGCCAGCAGCCAAACGGGGTCAGGGAACACCGGGGAGCTGTTTTTT.

This CDR3 is CASSSETWGRREQYV. The CDR3 DNA follows: TGTGCCAGCAGCTCCGAGACCTGGGGACGGCGCGAGCAGTACGTC. The chain joins TRBV7-9 to TRBJ2-7; D may correspond to TRBD1 or TRBD2 (5 bases each). Germline V gene sequence: CDR1 SEHNR, CDR2 FQNEAQ (reference sequence). V shed 4 bases and J shed 6 bases, with 19 bases lying between them. This CDR3 is 15 amino acids long.

The table lists this clonotype with a few counts. This chain connects TRBV7-9 to TRBJ2-5, with 16 bases lining up with TRBD2. This CDR3 is 17 amino acids long. V was clipped by 5 bases and J by 4 bases; unmatched bases: 7. Germline V gene lookup returns CDR1 SEHNR and CDR2 FQNEAQ (reference sequence). CDR3 DNA sequence: TGTGCCAGCAGCCCCCTGGGACTAGCGGGGGGGCGAGAGACCCAGTACTTC. Its translation: CASSPLGLAGGRETQYF.

The chain has TRBV12-3 or TRBV12-4 and TRBJ1-1, with TRBD1 identical over 7 bases. The CDR3 loop spans 13 amino acids. V dropped 5 bases and J dropped 4; count of bases not matched to a gene: 4. The CDR3 loop is CASSPQGTTEAFF. The CDR3 DNA sequence: TGTGCCAGCAGTCCACAGGGGACCACTGAAGCTTTCTTT.

The chain joins TRBV10-3 to TRBJ2-3, with no clear D. This CDR3 comprises 13 residues. Germline assignment: CDR1 ENHRY and CDR2 SYGVKD. V lost 2 bases and J lost 2, with 5 bases in between. CDR3 region: CAISEGPTDTQYF. The CDR3 DNA sequence: TGTGCCATCAGTGAGGGTCCCACAGATACGCAGTATTTT.

The chain is built from TRBV5-1 and TRBJ2-3, with 12 bases matching TRBD2. Trimming at V came to 0 bases and at J to 4 bases, leaving 6 bases not matched to a gene. This CDR3 has 17 residues. CDR1 is SGHRS, CDR2 YFSETQ, per germline. CDR3 DNA: TGCGCCAGCAGCTTGGCATGGACTAGCGGGGTTCCAGATACGCAGTATTTT. Residues: CASSLAWTSGVPDTQYF.

This chain links TRBV10-3 with TRBJ1-2, with D uncertain. The length of the CDR3 is 15 residues. From germline, CDR1 is ENHRY and CDR2 SYGVKD. The germline V and J ends were trimmed by 0 bases and 6 bases, with 14 bases remaining between them. The CDR3, as DNA: TGTGCCATCAGTGAGTCGACGGCTTTTGAGAATGGCTACACCTTC. Its translation: CAISESTAFENGYTF.

The chain has TRBV5-1 and TRBJ2-7; D call uncertain. In germline, CDR1 is SGHRS, CDR2 YFSETQ. V was cut by 5 bases and J by 4 bases, with 10 bases left in between. CDR3 size: 12 residues. The CDR3 DNA reads TGCGCCAGCAGTTTAGGGATTTACGAGCAGTACGTC. Translated, it gives CASSLGIYEQYV.